The following is a T cell receptor beta chain sequence with its context. This record belongs to a study of OX40 agonist ivuxolimab in advanced cancers. Produced via immunoSEQ multiplex PCR; TCRdb's table is partial and in-frame only. The data show 70,000 to 95,000 clones, approximately 85% seen once. Unmatched junction bases numbered 16, after V lost 4 bases and J lost 4 bases. This CDR3 has 17 residues. Per the germline V gene, CDR1 is MGHRA and CDR2 is YSYEKL. This clonotype was sampled from an adult with an advanced solid tumor such as melanoma, head and neck, liver or kidney cancer. The chain joins TRBV4-1 to TRBJ2-7; 7 bases line up with TRBD1. The sequences come from CD4+ or CD8+ T cells sorted from blood, collected in a trial of the OX40 agonist ivuxolimab. The CDR3 sequence: CASSLYVRDSPSYEQYF. The CDR3 DNA is TGCGCCAGCAGCCTTTACGTCAGGGACAGCCCTTCTTACGAGCAGTACTTC.